This T cell receptor (beta chain) was retrieved from a study of graft-versus-host responses after intestinal transplantation. The overall study: Recipients had multivisceral, liver-intestinal, or isolated intestinal transplants. The whole recipient group had anti-thymocyte globulin induction followed by tacrolimus and steroids for roughly three years.

The CDR3 consists of 15 residues. The germline V and J ends were trimmed by 3 bases and 3 bases, with 11 bases remaining between them. Germline assignment: CDR1 KGHSH and CDR2 LQKENI. Whole-study results and caveats: Those patients showing graft-donor T cell macrochimerism displayed high graft-versus-host to host-versus-graft clonal ratios in allografts. Early post-transplant HvG declines showed an association with peak circulating GvH clone levels.

Worth noting for this clone: As yet, its antigen is unknown.

The method was immunoSEQ multiplex PCR; TCRdb's version includes in-frame clones alone and lacks a portion of them. The sample comprises tens of thousands of clones, about nine tenths of which are singletons, and approximately 0.3% rests with the top ten. Here the sequenced sample was unstimulated CD4+ T cells sorted from spleen or lymph node cells, taken before intestinal transplant. The chain joins TRBV18 to TRBJ2-2, with D hard to call. This sequence originates from a human donor who received an intestinal transplant. The CDR3 region has the DNA TGTGCCAGCTCACCTCAGTCCGTTTACACCGGGGAGCTGTTTTTT. Protein: CASSPQSVYTGELFF. Full variable domain (rest looked up from reference TRBV18 and TRBJ2-2): NAGVMQNPRHLVRRRGQEARLRCSPMKGHSHVYWYRQLPEEGLKFMVYLQKENIIDESGMPKERFSAEFPKEGPSILRIQQVVRGDSAAYFCASSPQSVYTGELFFGEGSRLTVL.